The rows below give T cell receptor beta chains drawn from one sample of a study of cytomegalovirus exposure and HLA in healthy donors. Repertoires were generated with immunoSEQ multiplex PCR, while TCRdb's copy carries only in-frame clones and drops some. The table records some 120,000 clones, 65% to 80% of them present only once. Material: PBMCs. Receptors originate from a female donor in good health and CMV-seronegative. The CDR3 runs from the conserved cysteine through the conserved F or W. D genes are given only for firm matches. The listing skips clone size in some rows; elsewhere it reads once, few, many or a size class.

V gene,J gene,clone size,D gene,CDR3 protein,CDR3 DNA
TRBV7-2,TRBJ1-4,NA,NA,CASSLIGATNEKLFF,TGTGCCAGCAGCTTAATTGGGGCCACTAATGAAAAACTGTTTTTT
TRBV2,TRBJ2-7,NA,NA,CASKFGGANTYEQYF,TGTGCCAGCAAGTTCGGGGGTGCTAATACCTACGAGCAGTACTTC
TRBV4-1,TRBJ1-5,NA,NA,CASSQEPRAGVNQPQHF,TGCGCCAGCAGCCAAGAACCCCGTGCGGGGGTCAATCAGCCCCAGCATTTT
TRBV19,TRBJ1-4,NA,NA,CASSSLGRDEKLFF,TGTGCCAGTAGTAGCCTAGGGCGGGACGAAAAACTGTTTTTT
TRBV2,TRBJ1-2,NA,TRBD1,CASSKGQKSNYGYTF,TGTGCCAGCAGCAAGGGACAGAAATCTAACTATGGCTACACCTTC
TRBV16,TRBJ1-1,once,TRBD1,CASSQTGTGTEAFF,TGTGCCAGCAGCCAAACCGGGACAGGCACTGAAGCTTTCTTT
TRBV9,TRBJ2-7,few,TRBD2,CASSVSGVPHEQYF,TGTGCCAGCAGCGTTAGCGGGGTTCCTCACGAGCAGTACTTC
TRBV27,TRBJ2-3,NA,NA,CASSSRGDTQYF,TGTGCCAGCAGTTCCAGGGGTGATACGCAGTATTTT
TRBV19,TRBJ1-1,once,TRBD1,CASSFSGGTDTEAFF,TGTGCCAGTAGTTTTTCGGGCGGGACAGACACTGAAGCTTTCTTT
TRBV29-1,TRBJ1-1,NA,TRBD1,CSVGGQLNMNTEAFF,TGCAGCGTTGGGGGACAGTTAAATATGAACACTGAAGCTTTCTTT
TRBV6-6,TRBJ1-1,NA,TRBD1,CASTPDRATEAFF,TGTGCCAGCACCCCCGACAGGGCGACTGAAGCTTTCTTT
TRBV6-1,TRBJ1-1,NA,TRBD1,CASSEESGQGFTEAFF,TGTGCCAGCAGTGAAGAGTCGGGACAGGGTTTCACTGAAGCTTTCTTT
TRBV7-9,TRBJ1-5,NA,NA,CASSQDRGSNQPQHF,TGTGCCAGCAGCCAAGATAGGGGTAGCAATCAGCCCCAGCATTTT
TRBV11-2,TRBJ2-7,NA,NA,CASRFGGTYEQYF,TGTGCCAGCAGGTTCGGCGGCACCTACGAGCAGTACTTC
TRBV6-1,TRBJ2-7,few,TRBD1,CASKSGQGDYEQYF,TGTGCCAGCAAATCGGGACAGGGGGACTACGAGCAGTACTTC
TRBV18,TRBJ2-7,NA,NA,CASSPPASPHEQYF,TGTGCCAGCTCACCCCCCGCCAGTCCCCACGAGCAGTACTTC
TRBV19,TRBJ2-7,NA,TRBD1,CASSPAPGTGYNEQYF,TGTGCCAGTAGTCCCGCCCCCGGGACAGGGTATAACGAGCAGTACTTC
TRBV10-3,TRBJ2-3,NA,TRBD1,CAISRDRETDTQYF,TGTGCCATCAGTCGTGACAGGGAAACAGATACGCAGTATTTT
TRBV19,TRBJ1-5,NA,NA,CASREPWGVNQPQHF,TGTGCCAGTAGGGAACCGTGGGGGGTCAATCAGCCCCAGCATTTT
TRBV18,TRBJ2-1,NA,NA,CASSPSEGYNEQFF,TGTGCCAGCTCACCTTCGGAGGGTTACAATGAGCAGTTCTTC
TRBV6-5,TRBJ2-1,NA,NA,CASSGVLSGEQFF,TGTGCCAGCAGTGGGGTCCTTTCGGGGGAGCAGTTCTTC
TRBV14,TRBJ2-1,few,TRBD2,CASTEAAGNEQFF,TGTGCCAGCACCGAGGCAGCGGGGAATGAGCAGTTCTTC
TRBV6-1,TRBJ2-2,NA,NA,CASSEGWATEELFF,TGTGCCAGCAGTGAAGGGTGGGCTACTGAGGAGCTGTTTTTT
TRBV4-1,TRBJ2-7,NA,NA,CASSPDEGRIGYEQYF,TGCGCCAGCAGCCCCGATGAGGGTCGGATCGGCTACGAGCAGTACTTC
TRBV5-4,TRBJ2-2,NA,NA,CASSLEGGGKNTGELFF,TGTGCCAGCAGCTTGGAGGGAGGGGGGAAGAACACCGGGGAGCTGTTTTTT
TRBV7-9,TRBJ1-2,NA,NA,CASSPRLSGADGYTF,TGTGCCAGCAGCCCCCGGCTATCAGGGGCGGATGGCTACACCTTC
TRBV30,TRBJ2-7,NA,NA,CAWDRDSYEQYF,TGTGCCTGGGATCGGGACTCCTACGAGCAGTACTTC
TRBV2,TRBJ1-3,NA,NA,CASTAGSSGNTIYF,TGTGCCAGCACCGCTGGGAGCTCTGGAAACACCATATATTTT
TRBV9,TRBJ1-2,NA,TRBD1,CASSARQGAINYGYTF,TGTGCCAGCAGCGCCCGACAGGGCGCCATTAACTATGGCTACACCTTC
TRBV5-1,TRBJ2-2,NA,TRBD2,CASSSIGGGNTGELFF,TGCGCCAGCAGCTCGATTGGCGGGGGGAACACCGGGGAGCTGTTTTTT
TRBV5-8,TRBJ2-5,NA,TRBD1,CASSLALGQGKETQYF,TGTGCCAGCAGCTTGGCCTTAGGACAGGGAAAAGAGACCCAGTACTTC
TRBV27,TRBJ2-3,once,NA,CASRQGDATDTQYF,TGTGCCAGCCGGCAGGGTGACGCGACAGATACGCAGTATTTT
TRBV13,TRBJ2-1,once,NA,CATKLGGDNNEQFF,TGTGCCACTAAGTTGGGGGGGGACAACAATGAGCAGTTCTTC
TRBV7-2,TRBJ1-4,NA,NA,CASSLLDRLSEKLFF,TGTGCCAGCAGCTTATTAGACAGGCTGAGTGAAAAACTGTTTTTT
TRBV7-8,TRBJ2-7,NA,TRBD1,CASSVDRGYEQYF,TGTGCCAGCAGCGTGGACAGGGGTTACGAGCAGTACTTC